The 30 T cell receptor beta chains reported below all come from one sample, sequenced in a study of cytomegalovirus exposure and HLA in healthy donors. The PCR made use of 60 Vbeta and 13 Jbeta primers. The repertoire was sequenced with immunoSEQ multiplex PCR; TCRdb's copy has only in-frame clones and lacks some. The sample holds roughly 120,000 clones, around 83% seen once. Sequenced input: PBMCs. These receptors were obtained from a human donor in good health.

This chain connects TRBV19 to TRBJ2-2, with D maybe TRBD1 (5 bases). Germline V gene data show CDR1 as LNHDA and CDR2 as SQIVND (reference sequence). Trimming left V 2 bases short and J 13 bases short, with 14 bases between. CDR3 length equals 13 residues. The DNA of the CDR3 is TGTGCCAGTAGTATAACAGGACAAACGGGGCTGTTTTTT. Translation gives CASSITGQTGLFF.

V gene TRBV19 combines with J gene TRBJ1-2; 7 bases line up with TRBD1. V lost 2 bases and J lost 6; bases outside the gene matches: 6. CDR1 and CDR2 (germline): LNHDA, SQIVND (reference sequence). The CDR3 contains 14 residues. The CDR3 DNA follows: TGTGCCAGTAGTATACAGGACAGGAATGATGGCTACACCTTC. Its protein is CASSIQDRNDGYTF. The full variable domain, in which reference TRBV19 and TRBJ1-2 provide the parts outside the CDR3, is DGGITQSPKYLFRKEGQNVTLSCEQNLNHDAMYWYRQDPGQGLRLIYYSQIVNDFQKGDIAEGYSVSREKKESFPLTVTSAQKNPTAFYLCASSIQDRNDGYTFGSGTRLTVV.

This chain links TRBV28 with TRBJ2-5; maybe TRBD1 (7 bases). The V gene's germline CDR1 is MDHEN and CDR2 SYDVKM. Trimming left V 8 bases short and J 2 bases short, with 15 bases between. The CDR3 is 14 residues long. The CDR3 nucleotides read TGTGCCAGCTTAAGGAGGGGGCGACAAGAGACCCAGTACTTC. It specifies CASLRRGRQETQYF.

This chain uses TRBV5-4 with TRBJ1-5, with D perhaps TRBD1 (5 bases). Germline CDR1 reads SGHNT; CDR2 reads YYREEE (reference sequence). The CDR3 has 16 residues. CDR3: CAYHTGRGWSGQPQHF. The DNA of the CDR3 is TGTGCATATCACACCGGGAGGGGATGGTCGGGACAGCCCCAGCATTTT.

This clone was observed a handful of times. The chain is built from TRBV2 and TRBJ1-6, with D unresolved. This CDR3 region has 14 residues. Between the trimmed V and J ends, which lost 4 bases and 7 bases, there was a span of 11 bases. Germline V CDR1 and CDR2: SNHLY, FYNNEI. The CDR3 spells CASSGASTNSPLHF. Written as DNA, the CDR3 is TGTGCCAGCAGTGGGGCCAGCACCAATTCACCCCTCCACTTT.

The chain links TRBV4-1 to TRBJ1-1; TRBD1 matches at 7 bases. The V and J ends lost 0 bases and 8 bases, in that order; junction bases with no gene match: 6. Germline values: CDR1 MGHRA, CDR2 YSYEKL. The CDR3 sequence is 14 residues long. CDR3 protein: CASSQEPTGPEAFF. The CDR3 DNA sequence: TGCGCCAGCAGCCAAGAGCCGACAGGGCCAGAAGCTTTCTTT.

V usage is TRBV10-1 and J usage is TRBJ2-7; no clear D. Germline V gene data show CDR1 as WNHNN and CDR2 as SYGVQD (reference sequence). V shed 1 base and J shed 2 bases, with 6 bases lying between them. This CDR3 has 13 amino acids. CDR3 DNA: TGCGCCAGCAGTGAGTACGGTACCTACGAGCAGTACTTC. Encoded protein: CASSEYGTYEQYF.

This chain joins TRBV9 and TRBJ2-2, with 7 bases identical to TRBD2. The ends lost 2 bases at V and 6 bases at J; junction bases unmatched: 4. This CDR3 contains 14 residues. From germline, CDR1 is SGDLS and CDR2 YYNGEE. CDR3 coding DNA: TGTGCCAGCAGCGTCGGGGGGAGGGCCGGGGAGCTGTTTTTT. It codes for CASSVGGRAGELFF.

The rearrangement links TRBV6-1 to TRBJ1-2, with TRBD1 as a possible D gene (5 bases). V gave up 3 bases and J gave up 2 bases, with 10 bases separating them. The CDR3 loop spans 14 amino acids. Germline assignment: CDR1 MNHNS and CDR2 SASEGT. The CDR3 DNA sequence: TGTGCCAGCAGTGAGTATGCAGGGAACTATGGCTACACCTTC. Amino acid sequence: CASSEYAGNYGYTF.

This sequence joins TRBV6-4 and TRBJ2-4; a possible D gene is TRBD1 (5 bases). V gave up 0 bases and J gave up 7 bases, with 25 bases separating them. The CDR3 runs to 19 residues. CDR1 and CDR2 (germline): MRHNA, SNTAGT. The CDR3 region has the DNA TGTGCCAGCAGTGACTCGAGGCGCGTCTGTTCCCGCTCAGGGAACATTCAGTACTTC. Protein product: CASSDSRRVCSRSGNIQYF.

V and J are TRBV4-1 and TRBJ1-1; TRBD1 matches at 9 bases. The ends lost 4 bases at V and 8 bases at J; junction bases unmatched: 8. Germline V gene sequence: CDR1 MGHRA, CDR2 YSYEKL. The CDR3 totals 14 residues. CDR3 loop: CASSRRSTGGEAFF. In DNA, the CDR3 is TGCGCCAGCAGCCGGAGATCAACAGGGGGCGAAGCTTTCTTT.

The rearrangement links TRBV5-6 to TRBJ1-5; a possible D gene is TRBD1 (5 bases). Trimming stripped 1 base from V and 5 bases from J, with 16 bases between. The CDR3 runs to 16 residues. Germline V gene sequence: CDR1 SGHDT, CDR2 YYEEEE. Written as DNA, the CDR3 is TGTGCCAGCAGCTTGACGATTGGGCAGGGCGATCAGCCCCAGCATTTT. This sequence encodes CASSLTIGQGDQPQHF.

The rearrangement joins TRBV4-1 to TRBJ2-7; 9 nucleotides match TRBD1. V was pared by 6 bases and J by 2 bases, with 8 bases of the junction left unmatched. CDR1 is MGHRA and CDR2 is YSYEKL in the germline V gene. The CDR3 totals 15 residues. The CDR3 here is CASRHAGTGTYEQYF. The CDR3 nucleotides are TGCGCCAGCAGACACGCCGGGACAGGGACCTACGAGCAGTACTTC.

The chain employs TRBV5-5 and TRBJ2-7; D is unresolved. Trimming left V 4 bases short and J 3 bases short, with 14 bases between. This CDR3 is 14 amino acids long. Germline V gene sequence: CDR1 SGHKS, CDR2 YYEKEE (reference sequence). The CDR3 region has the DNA TGTGCCAGCAGCCCGATAGAACGGGTCTACGAGCAGTACTTC. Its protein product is CASSPIERVYEQYF.

The chain's CDR3 is CASSIYRNSGNTIYF. The DNA of the CDR3 is TGTGCCAGCAGCATTTACAGGAACTCTGGAAACACCATATATTTT. This chain links TRBV7-9 with TRBJ1-3, with TRBD1 as a possible D gene (5 bases). CDR1 is SEHNR, CDR2 FQNEAQ, per germline (reference sequence). The CDR3 contains 15 residues. V dropped 5 bases and J dropped 0 bases, with 11 bases sitting between them.

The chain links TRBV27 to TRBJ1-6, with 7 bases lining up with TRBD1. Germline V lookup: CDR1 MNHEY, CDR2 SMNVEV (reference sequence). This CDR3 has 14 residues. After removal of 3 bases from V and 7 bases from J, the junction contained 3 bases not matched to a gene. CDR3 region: CASSFGTDNSPLHF. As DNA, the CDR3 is TGTGCCAGCAGTTTCGGGACAGACAATTCACCCCTCCACTTT.

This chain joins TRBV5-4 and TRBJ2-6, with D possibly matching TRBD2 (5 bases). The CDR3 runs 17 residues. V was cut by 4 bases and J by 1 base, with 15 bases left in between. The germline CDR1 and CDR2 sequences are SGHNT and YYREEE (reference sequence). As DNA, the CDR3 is TGTGCCAGCAGCGTTGGACTCCGCGGGTCTGGGGCCAACGTCCTGACTTTC. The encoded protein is CASSVGLRGSGANVLTF.

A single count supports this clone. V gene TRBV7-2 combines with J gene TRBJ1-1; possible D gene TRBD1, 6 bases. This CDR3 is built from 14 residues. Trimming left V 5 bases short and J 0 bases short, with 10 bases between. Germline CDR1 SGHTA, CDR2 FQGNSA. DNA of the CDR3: TGTGCCAGCAGCCCCAGGGACATGAACACTGAAGCTTTCTTT. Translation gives CASSPRDMNTEAFF.

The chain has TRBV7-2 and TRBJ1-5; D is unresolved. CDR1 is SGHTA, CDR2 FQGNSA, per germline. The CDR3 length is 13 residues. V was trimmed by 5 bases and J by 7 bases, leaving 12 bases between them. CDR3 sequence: CASSPWQKQPQHF. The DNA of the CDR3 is TGTGCCAGCAGCCCTTGGCAGAAACAGCCCCAGCATTTT.

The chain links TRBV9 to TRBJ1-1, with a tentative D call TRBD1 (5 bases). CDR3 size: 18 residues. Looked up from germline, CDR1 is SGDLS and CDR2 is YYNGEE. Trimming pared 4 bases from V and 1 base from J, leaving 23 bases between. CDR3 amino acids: CASSPTGTDILSNTEAFF. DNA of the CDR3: TGTGCCAGCAGCCCCACCGGGACTGATATATTATCGAACACTGAAGCTTTCTTT.

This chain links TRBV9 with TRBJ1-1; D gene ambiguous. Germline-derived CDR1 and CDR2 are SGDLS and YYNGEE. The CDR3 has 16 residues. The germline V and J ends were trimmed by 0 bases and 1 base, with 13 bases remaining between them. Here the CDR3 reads CASSVAFGFPNTEAFF. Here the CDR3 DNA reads TGTGCCAGCAGCGTAGCTTTCGGGTTCCCGAACACTGAAGCTTTCTTT.

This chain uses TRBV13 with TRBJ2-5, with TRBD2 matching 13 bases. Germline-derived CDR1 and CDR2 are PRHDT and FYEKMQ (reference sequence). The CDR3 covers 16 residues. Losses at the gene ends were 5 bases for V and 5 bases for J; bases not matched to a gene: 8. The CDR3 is CASSLLAGGHGETQYF. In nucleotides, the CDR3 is TGTGCCAGCAGCCTACTAGCGGGGGGGCATGGGGAGACCCAGTACTTC.

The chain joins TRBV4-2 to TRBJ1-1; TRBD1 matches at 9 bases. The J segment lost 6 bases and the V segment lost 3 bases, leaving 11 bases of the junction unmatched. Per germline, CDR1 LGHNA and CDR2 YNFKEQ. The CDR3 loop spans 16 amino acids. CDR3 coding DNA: TGTGCCAGCAGCCACACGGTTGGACAGGGGTTAGCTGAAGCTTTCTTT. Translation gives CASSHTVGQGLAEAFF.

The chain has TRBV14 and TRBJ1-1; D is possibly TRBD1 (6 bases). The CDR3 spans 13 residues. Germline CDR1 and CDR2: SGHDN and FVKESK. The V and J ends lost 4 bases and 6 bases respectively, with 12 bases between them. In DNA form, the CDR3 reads TGTGCCAGCAGCCCCCGGGGGGCGGCTGAAGCTTTCTTT. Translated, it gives CASSPRGAAEAFF.

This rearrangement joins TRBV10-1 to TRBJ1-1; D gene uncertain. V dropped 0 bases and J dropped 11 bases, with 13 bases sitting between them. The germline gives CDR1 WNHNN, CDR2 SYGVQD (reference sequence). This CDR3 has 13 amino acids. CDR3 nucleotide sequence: TGCGCCAGCAGTGAGTCAAGAGGAGGGCAGGCTTTCTTT. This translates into CASSESRGGQAFF.

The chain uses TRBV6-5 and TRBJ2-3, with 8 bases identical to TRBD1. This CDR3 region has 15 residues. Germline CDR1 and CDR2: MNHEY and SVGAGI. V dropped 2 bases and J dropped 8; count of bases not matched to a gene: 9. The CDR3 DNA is TGTGCCAGCAGTTACGCAGGGGGCGCGTGGGGTACGCAGTATTTT. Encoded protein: CASSYAGGAWGTQYF.

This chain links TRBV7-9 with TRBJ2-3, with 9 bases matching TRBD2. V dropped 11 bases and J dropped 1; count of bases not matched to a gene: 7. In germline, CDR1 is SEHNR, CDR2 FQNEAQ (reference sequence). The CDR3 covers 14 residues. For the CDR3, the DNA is TGTGCCTCAGGGGCTAGCGGGGGCACAGATACGCAGTATTTT. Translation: CASGASGGTDTQYF.

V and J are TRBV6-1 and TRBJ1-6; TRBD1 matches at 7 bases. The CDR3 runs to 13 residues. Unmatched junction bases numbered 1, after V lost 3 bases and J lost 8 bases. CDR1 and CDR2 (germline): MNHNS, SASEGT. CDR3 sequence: CASSDDRDSPLHF. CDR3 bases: TGTGCCAGCAGTGACGACAGGGATTCACCCCTCCACTTT.

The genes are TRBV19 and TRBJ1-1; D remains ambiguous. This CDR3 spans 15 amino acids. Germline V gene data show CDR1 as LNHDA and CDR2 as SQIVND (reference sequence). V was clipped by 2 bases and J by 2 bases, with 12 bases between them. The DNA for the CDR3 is TGTGCCAGTAGTATATCCCCGGGAGATAACACTGAAGCTTTCTTT. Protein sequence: CASSISPGDNTEAFF.

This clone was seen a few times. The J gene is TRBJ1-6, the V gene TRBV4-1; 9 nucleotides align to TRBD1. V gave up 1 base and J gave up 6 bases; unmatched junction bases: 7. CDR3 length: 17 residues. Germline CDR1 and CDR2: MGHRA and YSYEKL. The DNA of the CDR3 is TGCGCCAGCAGCCAAGGAACAGGGGGCATGGCTAATTCACCCCTCCACTTT. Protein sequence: CASSQGTGGMANSPLHF.